The rows below give T cell receptor beta chains drawn from one sample of a study of blood T cells in healthy people across ages. TCRdb analysed the 5' RACE reads with MiXCR anew, one entry per CDR3 protein. The sample has 900,000 to 950,000 distinct CDR3 sequences; just under 30% are singletons. Separately, the same data were catalogued under a study of T cells of mothers and their children.

Material for sequencing was blood. The receptors shown here come from a woman between 40 and 50 years old in good health. The CDR3 runs from the conserved cysteine through the conserved F or W. Fields, in order: J gene, clone size, V gene, D gene, CDR3 DNA, CDR3 protein. The D gene is left open where the match is weak. The size of a clone is reported for some rows only, either as once, few or many, or as a class for expanded clones.

TRBJ1-6,NA,TRBV20-1,NA,TGCAGTTCCGGACCCGGGCCGAATTCACCCCTCCACTTT,CSSGPGPNSPLHF
TRBJ2-3,NA,TRBV5-1,TRBD2,TGCGCCGGCAGACCTGGAGCCCCGGGGGGTCACACAGATACGCAGTATTTT,CAGRPGAPGGHTDTQYF
TRBJ1-5,many,TRBV7-2,NA,TGTGCCAGCAGCTTCGGCCTTAATCAGCCCCAGCATTTT,CASSFGLNQPQHF
TRBJ2-5,few,TRBV9,NA,TGTGCCAGCAGCGTAGCTCCGGGGGAGACCCAGTACTTC,CASSVAPGETQYF
TRBJ2-5,many,TRBV4-3,NA,TGCGCCAGCAGCCAAGCTCATCTCGGAGAGACCCAGTACTTC,CASSQAHLGETQYF
TRBJ2-3,many,TRBV4-1,NA,TGCGCCAGCAGCCAGGTTTTAGGGGGTTATACGCAGTATTTT,CASSQVLGGYTQYF
TRBJ2-7,many,TRBV5-5,TRBD1,TGTGCCAGCAGCCTGGGACAGGGAGGAGACGAGCAGTACTTC,CASSLGQGGDEQYF
TRBJ2-5,many,TRBV21-1,NA,TGTGCCAGCAGCAAAGGAGCGGTGAAAGAGACCCAGTACTTC,CASSKGAVKETQYF
TRBJ2-5,few,TRBV5-1,TRBD2,TGCGCCAGCAGCTTGGCCCAAAGTGTCACGGGGGGGGAGACCCAGTACTTC,CASSLAQSVTGGETQYF
TRBJ2-1,many,TRBV25-1,TRBD1,TGTGCCAGCAAAGGCCGGGACAGGGTCCTCAATGAGCAGTTCTTC,CASKGRDRVLNEQFF
TRBJ2-1,many,TRBV7-9,TRBD2,TGTGCCAGCAGCTCACCCGGACTAGCGGGGGGCAATGAGCAGTTCTTC,CASSSPGLAGGNEQFF
TRBJ2-5,NA,TRBV7-3,TRBD2,TGTGCCAGCAGCCCCCCCGGGACTAGCGTCAATGAGCAGTACTTC,CASSPPGTSVNEQYF
TRBJ1-2,NA,TRBV18,NA,TGTGCCAGCTCACCAAATGCCGGCTACACCTTC,CASSPNAGYTF
TRBJ2-7,NA,TRBV2,TRBD1,TGTGCCAGCAGTGACCCGGGACAGGGGGTCTACGAGCAGTACTTC,CASSDPGQGVYEQYF
TRBJ2-3,NA,TRBV20-1,NA,TGCAGTGCTAGAGACGGCCTTTTAAGCACAGATACGCAGTATTTT,CSARDGLLSTDTQYF
TRBJ1-3,once,TRBV7-2,NA,TGTGCCAGCAGCTTAGAAGCAGGTTTCTCTGGAAACACCATATATTTT,CASSLEAGFSGNTIYF
TRBJ1-5,NA,TRBV28,NA,TGTGCCAGCAGCCGGAGGGGGAGCAATCAGCCCCAGCATTTT,CASSRRGSNQPQHF
TRBJ1-1,few,TRBV24-1,TRBD1,TGTGCCACCAGTCCGGGACAGGGGTGTGGTGAAGCTTTCTTT,CATSPGQGCGEAFF
TRBJ2-7,NA,TRBV27,TRBD1,TGTGCCAGCAGTGGGGAAAAGGCAGGGGGTACCTTCGAGCAGTACTTC,CASSGEKAGGTFEQYF
TRBJ1-1,NA,TRBV7-2,TRBD1,TGTGCCAGCAGACAGACAGGGAGGAACACTGAAGCTTTCTTT,CASRQTGRNTEAFF
TRBJ1-6,NA,TRBV20-1,NA,TGCAGTGCTACATCCTCAACTCGGGGTTCACCCCTCCACTTT,CSATSSTRGSPLHF
TRBJ1-1,many,TRBV3-1,NA,TGTGCCAGCAGCTACAGGAGCACTAATGGGGCTTTCTTT,CASSYRSTNGAFF
TRBJ2-7,many,TRBV7-3,NA,TGTGCCAGCAGCTTTTCAGGAGGTCCTTACGAGCAGTACTTC,CASSFSGGPYEQYF
TRBJ2-7,NA,TRBV5-1,TRBD2,TGCGCCAGCGGTAGCGGGAGTTCCTACGAGCAGTACTTC,CASGSGSSYEQYF
TRBJ2-7,NA,TRBV20-1,NA,TGCAGTGCTAGAGATGAGGAGATGGCCGCAAAGAGGGAGCAGTACTTC,CSARDEEMAAKREQYF
TRBJ2-7,many,TRBV29-1,NA,TGCAGCGTTGGAGATACAGGGATTTACGAGCAGTACTTC,CSVGDTGIYEQYF
TRBJ1-2,NA,TRBV5-1,TRBD1,TGCGCCAGCAGCTTGCCCACAGGGGATAACTATGGCTACACCTTC,CASSLPTGDNYGYTF
TRBJ2-1,many,TRBV20-1,NA,TGCAGTGCTCAAACGTTACAGGGACCTCGTGAGCAGTTCTTC,CSAQTLQGPREQFF
TRBJ2-5,few,TRBV28,NA,TGTGCCAGCAGTCCCCCTTTTGTATACCCTCTCCGAGAGACCCAGTACTTC,CASSPPFVYPLRETQYF
TRBJ1-2,NA,TRBV20-1,TRBD1,TGCAGTGCAAGGAGGGGTGGCAGGGGGTCCTATGGCTACACCTTC,CSARRGGRGSYGYTF
TRBJ1-1,few,TRBV20-1,NA,TGCAGTGCTAGCCCGGGAACCGAAGCTTTCTTT,CSASPGTEAFF
TRBJ2-5,many,TRBV28,NA,TGTGCCAGCAGACCTCTTAACCGGGGGGCCGGGGAGACCCAGTACTTC,CASRPLNRGAGETQYF
TRBJ2-7,few,TRBV15,NA,TGTGCCACCAGCAGAGATCACTACGAGCAGTACTTC,CATSRDHYEQYF
TRBJ2-7,many,TRBV9,NA,TGTGCCAGCAGCGTCCGGGATTATCCCTACGAGCAGTACTTC,CASSVRDYPYEQYF
TRBJ2-7,few,TRBV7-2,TRBD2,TGTGCCAGCAGCTTAGGGGCGGGGGGGCTTCCCGAGCAGTACTTC,CASSLGAGGLPEQYF
TRBJ2-1,many,TRBV5-1,NA,TGCGCCAGCAGTTATGGGGGAGGATCCTACAATGAGCAGTTCTTC,CASSYGGGSYNEQFF
TRBJ2-7,many,TRBV11-2,TRBD1,TGTGCCAGCACCTCTCCGGGACAGTTTATTCCTTACTCCTACGAGCAGTACTTC,CASTSPGQFIPYSYEQYF
TRBJ1-1,few,TRBV2,NA,TGTGCCAGCAGAAGGGAGGTGGCGGCTAACACTGAAGCTTTCTTT,CASRREVAANTEAFF
TRBJ1-2,few,TRBV4-3,NA,TGCGCCAGCAGCCAAGACCTAACGGCCCCTCTCTATGGCTACACCTTC,CASSQDLTAPLYGYTF
TRBJ1-5,few,TRBV4-2,NA,TGTGCCAGCAGCCAAGATAGTGCGAGGCCCCAGCATTTT,CASSQDSARPQHF
TRBJ2-2,NA,TRBV5-1,NA,TGCGCCAGCAGCTTGATGAACCCTGTCAACACCGGGGAGCTGTTTTTT,CASSLMNPVNTGELFF
TRBJ1-5,NA,TRBV2,TRBD1,TGTGCCAGCAGTGACCAAGGACAGGTTCCCTATCAGCCCCAGCATTTT,CASSDQGQVPYQPQHF
TRBJ1-2,many,TRBV28,NA,TGTGCCAGCAGTCGGGCAGGGATTTATGGCTACACCTTC,CASSRAGIYGYTF
TRBJ1-2,many,TRBV12-3/TRBV12-4,NA,TGTGCCAGCAGTTTAAAGGTTCCGGGAGGCTACACCTTC,CASSLKVPGGYTF
TRBJ2-3,NA,TRBV7-9,TRBD1,TGTGCCAGCAGCTCGTATACAGGGGCAGATACGCAGTATTTT,CASSSYTGADTQYF
TRBJ2-2,few,TRBV29-1,NA,TGCAGCGCCTCACAGGGGAACACCGGGGAGCTGTTTTTT,CSASQGNTGELFF
TRBJ2-7,NA,TRBV12-3/TRBV12-4,NA,TGTGCCAGCAGTTCACCCCGGGTCCTCCTCTACGAGCAGTACTTC,CASSSPRVLLYEQYF
TRBJ2-2,NA,TRBV6-4,NA,TGTGCCAGCAGTGACCAAGGGGAAACCGGGGAGCTGTTTTTT,CASSDQGETGELFF
TRBJ1-2,many,TRBV10-3,NA,TGTGCCATCAGTGAGCGTGGGGCTGGCTATGGCTACACCTTC,CAISERGAGYGYTF
TRBJ2-7,few,TRBV20-1,TRBD1,TGCAGTGCTAGACTGAGCCCGACCGGGACAGGGATTTACGAGCAGTACTTC,CSARLSPTGTGIYEQYF